Listed here is a single T cell receptor beta chain. It was with a sample-barcoded 5' primer and a J-beta primer mix that a second PCR of roughly 7 to 11 cycles was run. Each of the cDNA molecules was tagged by a template-switch adaptor with 12 random nucleotides. TCRdb called the 5' RACE reads again in MiXCR, with one record for every CDR3 protein. The profile covers some 900,000 distinct CDR3 sequences, with around 46% appearing a single time and 13% taken by the ten largest. This sample was taken from a study of blood T cells in healthy people across ages. This TCR derives from a man aged 25-45 years in good health. The sample comprised blood.

The CDR3, as DNA: TGTGCCAGCACCAAGGGGGGGGGCGGGGGTGAGCAGTTCTTC. Residues: CASTKGGGGGEQFF. J is TRBJ2-1 and V is TRBV28, with D perhaps matching TRBD2 (7 bases). The germline CDR1 and CDR2 sequences are MDHEN and SYDVKM. This CDR3 spans 14 amino acids. V lost 7 bases to trimming and J lost 9 bases, with 19 bases between them.